Below, 13 T cell receptor beta chains from the same sample are listed, as sequenced in a study of cytomegalovirus exposure and HLA in healthy donors. Assay: immunoSEQ multiplex PCR; the TCRdb copy retains only in-frame clones and omits some. The sample includes some 140,000 clones, 70% to 90% of them seen just once. The specimen was PBMCs. The receptors derive from a man aged 18 to 29 in good health and CMV-seronegative.

The chain carries TRBV6-5 and TRBJ1-2; 7 bases line up with TRBD1. The CDR3 covers 15 residues. The V segment lost 6 bases and the J segment 3 bases; nucleotides outside the gene matches: 10. Germline loops: CDR1 MNHEY, CDR2 SVGAGI. CDR3 bases: TGTGCCAGCAGGAGGGGACAGCAACATTACTATGGCTACACCTTC. This encodes CASRRGQQHYYGYTF.

The chain couples TRBV28 to TRBJ1-1; D possibly corresponds to TRBD1 (6 bases). CDR1 is MDHEN, CDR2 SYDVKM, per germline. Trimming removed 6 bases from V and 6 bases from J, with 11 bases in between. This CDR3 is built from 12 residues. The CDR3 DNA follows: TGTGCCAGCAGCCAACAGGGTCCTGAAGCTTTCTTT. Translation: CASSQQGPEAFF.

The rearrangement uses TRBV15 and TRBJ2-4, with 11 nucleotides matching TRBD2. There are 17 residues in the CDR3. Per the germline V gene, CDR1 is LNHNV and CDR2 is YYDKDF (reference sequence). The trim removed 1 base at V and 9 bases at J, leaving 11 bases unmatched. Here the CDR3 reads CATSRGSGGAELSIQYF. DNA for the CDR3: TGTGCCACCAGCAGAGGTAGCGGGGGGGCCGAATTGTCCATTCAGTACTTC.

This clone has a handful of counts. The chain links TRBV6-6 to TRBJ1-2, with a tentative D call TRBD1 (5 bases). The V end lost 8 bases, the J end lost 4 bases, and 17 bases lay between the germline ends. Germline V gene data show CDR1 as MNHNY and CDR2 as SVGAGI (reference sequence). This CDR3 is 14 amino acids long. The CDR3 sequence is CASYLTPQGYGYTF. For the CDR3, the DNA is TGTGCCAGCTACCTTACCCCCCAGGGCTATGGCTACACCTTC.

This sequence joins TRBV7-8 and TRBJ2-7; TRBD1 might be the D (6 bases). The CDR3 runs 16 residues. Germline CDR1 reads SGHVS; CDR2 reads FQNEAQ. The germline V and J ends were trimmed by 2 bases and 2 bases, with 16 bases remaining between them. CDR3 loop: CASSLLGQKPPYEQYF. The CDR3 coding sequence is TGTGCCAGCAGCTTATTAGGACAGAAACCCCCCTACGAGCAGTACTTC.

The chain recombines TRBV27 with TRBJ2-3; weak D call: TRBD2 (5 bases). The length of the CDR3 is 17 residues. V was shortened by 0 bases and J by 0 bases, with 13 bases between the two germline ends. Germline loops: CDR1 MNHEY, CDR2 SMNVEV (reference sequence). CDR3: CASSLSWETSSTDTQYF. CDR3 DNA: TGTGCCAGCAGTTTATCGTGGGAGACATCTAGCACAGATACGCAGTATTTT.

The chain carries TRBV29-1 and TRBJ2-7; 9 nucleotides line up with TRBD1. The V segment lost 4 bases and the J segment 4 bases; nucleotides outside the gene matches: 8. This CDR3 is 14 amino acids long. The germline V gene encodes CDR1 SQVTM and CDR2 ANQGSEA. The CDR3 sequence is CSVGSSDRGYEQYF. The CDR3, as DNA: TGCAGCGTTGGGTCGTCGGACAGGGGTTACGAGCAGTACTTC.

This chain uses TRBV9 with TRBJ2-1, with 8 positions matching TRBD2. This CDR3 contains 15 residues. Germline lookup yields CDR1 SGDLS and CDR2 YYNGEE. V shed 1 base, J shed 3 bases, and the junction held 3 bases outside the gene matches. The DNA of the CDR3 is TGTGCCAGCAGCGTACAACGGGGGGGCTACAATGAGCAGTTCTTC. Protein sequence: CASSVQRGGYNEQFF.

This sequence joins TRBV6-6 and TRBJ2-3, with 9 nucleotides matching TRBD1. The CDR3 is 14 residues long. The V segment lost 8 bases and the J segment 6 bases; nucleotides outside the gene matches: 9. CDR1 and CDR2 (germline): MNHNY, SVGAGI (reference sequence). CDR3 protein: CASREQGAGDTQYF. In nucleotides, the CDR3 is TGTGCCAGCCGCGAACAGGGGGCAGGGGATACGCAGTATTTT.

CDR3: CASSLLGTQETQYF. The CDR3 nucleotides read TGTGCCAGCAGCTTGCTGGGCACGCAAGAGACCCAGTACTTC. This rearrangement joins TRBV5-6 to TRBJ2-5; D remains ambiguous. V shed 1 base and J shed 2 bases, with 9 bases lying between them. Germline CDR1 is SGHDT and CDR2 is YYEEEE. The CDR3 runs 14 residues.

The gene calls are TRBV7-2 and TRBJ1-4, with D tentatively TRBD1 (5 bases). The germline V gene has CDR1 SGHTA and CDR2 FQGNSA. The ends were cut back, 2 bases at V and 8 bases at J, with 15 bases in the middle. This CDR3 region has 15 residues. CDR3 sequence reads: CASSLWQGRGEKLFF. The DNA of the CDR3 is TGTGCCAGCAGCTTATGGCAGGGAAGAGGAGAAAAACTGTTTTTT.

The rearrangement links TRBV27 to TRBJ2-3; TRBD2 aligns across 8 bases. Germline V gives CDR1 MNHEY, CDR2 SMNVEV (reference sequence). Unmatched junction bases numbered 3, after V lost 1 base and J lost 0 bases. The CDR3 runs 16 residues. CDR3 DNA sequence: TGTGCCAGCAGTTTATTCCTAGCGGGTAGCACAGATACGCAGTATTTT. It codes for CASSLFLAGSTDTQYF.

The V gene is TRBV28, the J gene TRBJ2-7; the D is unclear. The CDR3 loop spans 12 amino acids. Germline assignment: CDR1 MDHEN and CDR2 SYDVKM. Trimming stripped 2 bases from V and 3 bases from J, with 5 bases between. The CDR3 nucleotides are TGTGCCAGCAGTTTAACATACTACGAGCAGTACTTC. Encoded protein: CASSLTYYEQYF.